A selection of T cell receptor beta chains follows, all from one sample in a study of blood T cell repertoires in COVID-19. TCRdb's table, derived via immunoSEQ multiplex PCR, lists solely in-frame clones and lacks some. The data show more than 250,000 clones, 70% to 90% seen once. The sample consisted of PBMCs or T cells enriched from blood (not recorded which). Receptor source: a woman in her thirties who had recovered from COVID-19. CDR3s include the opening cysteine and the closing phenylalanine or tryptophan. The D gene is left open where the match is weak. Size is stated for part of the rows, as once, few or many counts, or as a class when the clone is expanded.

v_gene,j_gene,d_gene,abundance,CDR3nt,CDR3aa
TRBV29-1,TRBJ1-1,NA,NA,TGCAGCGCCCGGCAATTTGCGACTAGGCGTTCAAACACTGAAGCTTTCTTT,CSARQFATRRSNTEAFF
TRBV4-3,TRBJ2-6,NA,NA,TGCGCCAGCAGCCAGGATCAGGGTACTGGGGCCAACGTCCTGACTTTC,CASSQDQGTGANVLTF
TRBV6-5,TRBJ1-1,TRBD1,once,TGTGCCAGCTCCAAATGGGACAGGGGCGATGAAGCTTTCTTT,CASSKWDRGDEAFF
TRBV27,TRBJ2-7,TRBD1,NA,TGTGCCAGCAGCAACGGCGGGACAGGGGTCCACGAGCAGTACTTC,CASSNGGTGVHEQYF
TRBV6-4,TRBJ1-2,NA,NA,TGTGCCAGCAGTGCTTTTGCGGGCGGGAACTATGGCTACACCTTC,CASSAFAGGNYGYTF
TRBV2,TRBJ2-5,NA,once,TGTGCCAGCAGTGAAAACGGGGGGCGGGAGACCCAGTACTTC,CASSENGGRETQYF
TRBV3-1/TRBV3-2,TRBJ2-1,TRBD2,NA,TGTGCCAGCAGCCTCGGTAGCGGGGGGGAAGATGAGCAGTTCTTC,CASSLGSGGEDEQFF
TRBV6-1,TRBJ1-2,NA,NA,TGTGCCAGCCGTGAAGGGCAGGGCTCGGGCTATGGCTACACCTTC,CASREGQGSGYGYTF
TRBV6-2/TRBV6-3,TRBJ2-5,TRBD2,NA,TGTGCCAGCAGTCAACGGGGGGTTCAAGAGACCCAGTACTTC,CASSQRGVQETQYF
TRBV19,TRBJ1-5,NA,NA,TGTGCCAGTAGCGGACAGCCCGGGCCCCAGCATTTT,CASSGQPGPQHF
TRBV10-3,TRBJ1-4,NA,NA,TGTGCCATCAGTGACGAGAAAGGGGGAGAAAAACTGTTTTTT,CAISDEKGGEKLFF
TRBV2,TRBJ1-6,NA,NA,TGTGCCAGCAGTCCCGGGAGGGCGGATAATTCACCCCTCCACTTT,CASSPGRADNSPLHF
TRBV5-4,TRBJ1-1,NA,NA,TGTGCCAGCAGCTTGGAACAATTCACTGAAGCTTTCTTT,CASSLEQFTEAFF
TRBV4-1,TRBJ1-6,NA,NA,TGCGCCAGCAGCCAAGACCCCACCAGGAGGAGTTCACCCCTCCACTTT,CASSQDPTRRSSPLHF
TRBV19,TRBJ1-1,NA,NA,TGTGCCAGTAGTTCCCCCTATTTTCGGGAAATTAACACTGAAGCTTTCTTT,CASSSPYFREINTEAFF
TRBV6-2/TRBV6-3,TRBJ2-2,NA,NA,TGTGCCAGCAGTTACTCGCGGGACACCGGGGAGCTGTTTTTT,CASSYSRDTGELFF
TRBV5-1,TRBJ2-1,TRBD2,NA,TGCGCCAGCAGCCCGGTTTATAGCGGGGATACGGGGAAGCAGTTCTTC,CASSPVYSGDTGKQFF
TRBV30,TRBJ1-2,NA,NA,TGTGCCTGGAGTGGAGGCGGCTACACCTTC,CAWSGGGYTF
TRBV19,TRBJ1-1,NA,NA,TGTGCCAGTAGTGGGGACACAGTGGCTGAAGCTTTCTTT,CASSGDTVAEAFF
TRBV6-1,TRBJ1-2,NA,NA,TGTGCCAGCAGTGAAGTAAGGGGTAACTATGGCTACACCTTC,CASSEVRGNYGYTF